These 31 T cell receptor beta chains were all obtained from the same sample, sequenced in a study of cytomegalovirus exposure and HLA in healthy donors. Use of 60 Vbeta and 13 Jbeta primers characterized the PCR. Repertoires were generated with immunoSEQ multiplex PCR, while TCRdb's copy carries only in-frame clones and drops some. The sample lists over 120,000 clones, about two thirds seen once, with about 2.2% in the top ten. The sequenced sample consisted of PBMCs. The receptor source for this set is a woman aged 55-69 years in good health and CMV-seropositive.

The gene calls are TRBV10-3 and TRBJ1-5, with 7 bases that match TRBD1. J lost 6 bases, V lost 4 bases, and 9 bases had no gene match. The CDR3 has 15 amino acids. Looked up from germline, CDR1 is ENHRY and CDR2 is SYGVKD. Here the CDR3 DNA reads TGTGCCATCAGTGGGGGGGCAGGGGGGAGTCAGCCCCAGCATTTT. This codes for CAISGGAGGSQPQHF.

The V call is TRBV2, the J call TRBJ1-2, with D uncertain. V shed 7 bases and J shed 6 bases, with 9 bases lying between them. Germline-derived CDR1 and CDR2 are SNHLY and FYNNEI. The CDR3 is 11 amino acids. CDR3 amino acids: CASTGGDGYTF. For the CDR3, the DNA is TGTGCCAGCACGGGTGGCGATGGCTACACCTTC.

J is TRBJ2-5 and V is TRBV30, with D possibly being TRBD2 (5 bases). This CDR3 is built from 13 residues. The germline V gene has CDR1 GTSNPN and CDR2 SVGIG (reference sequence). Trimming removed 5 bases at V and 0 bases at J, with 10 bases between. This CDR3 reads CAWSVGNQETQYF. The CDR3 nucleotides are TGTGCCTGGTCTGTCGGGAACCAAGAGACCCAGTACTTC.

The rearrangement joins TRBV5-1 to TRBJ2-1; D is possibly TRBD2 (5 bases). The V gene lost 4 bases and the J gene lost 5 bases, with 13 bases spanning the gap. The length of the CDR3 is 14 residues. Germline assignment: CDR1 SGHRS and CDR2 YFSETQ. CDR3 bases: TGCGCCAGCAGCCCGGGCGGGTGGGACAATGAGCAGTTCTTC. Residues: CASSPGGWDNEQFF.

This clone was counted between two and nine times. The chain carries TRBV9 and TRBJ2-1, with 11 bases matching TRBD2. Trimming took 1 base from V and 9 from J; bases not matched to a gene: 6. The CDR3 spans 15 residues. Germline V CDR1 and CDR2: SGDLS, YYNGEE. The CDR3: CASSVIAGGPSEQFF. CDR3 bases: TGTGCCAGCAGCGTAATAGCGGGAGGGCCGTCTGAGCAGTTCTTC.

The genes are TRBV9 and TRBJ1-2; 10 bases match TRBD1. Germline V CDR1 and CDR2: SGDLS, YYNGEE. There are 17 residues in the CDR3. After removal of 3 bases from V and 0 bases from J, the junction contained 8 bases not matched to a gene. The CDR3 DNA sequence: TGTGCCAGCAGCGGGACAGGGGGGAATTTGGCTAACTATGGCTACACCTTC. Amino acid sequence: CASSGTGGNLANYGYTF.

The V gene is TRBV7-2, the J gene TRBJ2-5; unclear D gene. Trimming pared 4 bases from V and 4 bases from J, leaving 13 bases between. The CDR3 runs 14 residues. Germline loops: CDR1 SGHTA, CDR2 FQGNSA. The DNA of the CDR3 is TGTGCCAGCAGCTCGCCGGGTAGAGGAGAGACCCAGTACTTC. It encodes CASSSPGRGETQYF. The whole variable domain, remainder taken from reference TRBV7-2 and TRBJ2-5, is GAGVSQSPSNKVTEKGKDVELRCDPISGHTALYWYRQSLGQGLEFLIYFQGNSAPDKSGLPSDRFSAERTGGSVSTLTIQRTQQEDSAVYLCASSSPGRGETQYFGPGTRLLVL.

The CDR3 spells CASSIYRAGSTEAFF. CDR3 DNA sequence: TGTGCCAGTAGTATTTACCGCGCAGGTAGCACTGAAGCTTTCTTT. The chain couples TRBV19 to TRBJ1-1, with D unresolved. The CDR3 runs to 15 residues. Per germline, CDR1 LNHDA and CDR2 SQIVND (reference sequence). V was cut by 3 bases and J by 4 bases, with 15 bases left in between.

This clone was seen a few times. V gene TRBV28 combines with J gene TRBJ1-2, with a weak D call TRBD1 (5 bases). The germline V and J ends were trimmed by 9 bases and 3 bases, with 29 bases remaining between them. Looked up from germline, CDR1 is MDHEN and CDR2 is SYDVKM. This CDR3 spans 18 amino acids. CDR3 amino acids: CASHREGLTTASYYGYTF. The CDR3 region has the DNA TGTGCCAGTCACCGGGAGGGACTCACGACGGCTAGTTACTATGGCTACACCTTC.

The chain recombines TRBV30 with TRBJ2-1, with a weak D call TRBD2 (5 bases). Germline lookup yields CDR1 GTSNPN and CDR2 SVGIG (reference sequence). CDR3 length: 14 amino acids. Trimming pared 6 bases from V and 2 bases from J, leaving 14 bases between. The CDR3 spells CACKTRGPYNEQFF. In nucleotides, the CDR3 is TGTGCCTGCAAAACTAGAGGCCCCTACAATGAGCAGTTCTTC. Variable domain in full (rest from reference TRBV30 and TRBJ2-1): SQTIHQWPATLVQPVGSPLSLECTVEGTSNPNLYWYRQAAGRGLQLLFYSVGIGQISSEVPQNLSASRPQDRQFILSSKKLLLSDSGFYLCACKTRGPYNEQFFGPGTRLTVL.

This clone showed up just a few times. The gene calls are TRBV11-1 and TRBJ1-2; D uncertain. CDR1 and CDR2 (germline): SGHAT, FQDESV (reference sequence). This CDR3 region has 13 residues. Trimming took off 1 base at V and 8 bases at J, with 11 bases between the two ends. This CDR3 is CASSLGSLQGYTF. DNA of the CDR3: TGTGCCAGCAGCTTAGGTTCTTTACAAGGCTACACCTTC. The whole variable domain, remainder taken from reference TRBV11-1 and TRBJ1-2, is EAEVAQSPRYKITEKSQAVAFWCDPISGHATLYWYRQILGQGPELLVQFQDESVVDDSQLPKDRFSAERLKGVDSTLKIQPAELGDSAMYLCASSLGSLQGYTFGSGTRLTVV.

The rearrangement joins TRBV2 to TRBJ1-5; D is unresolved. Between the trimmed V and J ends, which lost 6 bases and 7 bases, there was a span of 13 bases. CDR3 size: 13 residues. The germline CDR1 and CDR2 sequences are SNHLY and FYNNEI. For the CDR3, the DNA is TGTGCCAGCAGGAATCGGGGTGGGCAGCCCCAGCATTTT. It is translated as CASRNRGGQPQHF.

The chain is built from TRBV28 and TRBJ1-2; D remains unclear. The germline V gene encodes CDR1 MDHEN and CDR2 SYDVKM. The CDR3 is 14 amino acids. V was clipped by 5 bases and J by 1 base, with 11 bases between them. The chain's CDR3 is CASSRSISNYGYTF. The CDR3 DNA sequence: TGTGCCAGCAGTCGCTCGATTAGTAACTATGGCTACACCTTC.

J is TRBJ1-4 and V is TRBV5-1; TRBD1 agrees at 10 bases. V dropped 4 bases and J dropped 8; count of bases not matched to a gene: 5. The V gene's germline CDR1 is SGHRS and CDR2 YFSETQ. This CDR3 is built from 14 residues. The CDR3 region has the DNA TGCGCCAGCAGCATGGGACAGGGGAACGAAAAACTGTTTTTT. Amino acid sequence: CASSMGQGNEKLFF. The full variable domain, in which reference TRBV5-1 and TRBJ1-4 provide the parts outside the CDR3, is KAGVTQTPRYLIKTRGQQVTLSCSPISGHRSVSWYQQTPGQGLQFLFEYFSETQRNKGNFPGRFSGRQFSNSRSEMNVSTLELGDSALYLCASSMGQGNEKLFFGSGTQLSVL.

This clone has only a few counts. J is TRBJ1-1 and V is TRBV7-9; the D gene is possibly TRBD1 (5 bases). The CDR3 contains 15 residues. Trimming took off 0 bases at V and 2 bases at J, with 10 bases between the two ends. CDR1 SEHNR and CDR2 FQNEAQ come from the germline V gene (reference sequence). CDR3 nucleotides: TGTGCCAGCAGCTTAGCGCGGGGGGGAAACACTGAAGCTTTCTTT. Translation: CASSLARGGNTEAFF.

The chain links TRBV10-3 to TRBJ1-2; unclear D gene. Germline loops: CDR1 ENHRY, CDR2 SYGVKD. CDR3 length equals 13 residues. Between the trimmed V and J ends, which lost 4 bases and 2 bases, there was a span of 8 bases. CDR3 sequence (DNA): TGTGCCATCAGTGCTCGGGAAAACTATGGCTACACCTTC. It codes for CAISARENYGYTF.

The CDR3 is CASSLAPGGEGEQFF. The CDR3 bases are TGTGCCAGCAGCTTGGCGCCGGGAGGGGAGGGTGAGCAGTTCTTC. The chain combines TRBV5-6 with TRBJ2-1, with 8 nucleotides matching TRBD2. The V gene end was trimmed by 0 bases and the J gene end by 9 bases; junction bases not matched to a gene: 8. Germline V gene lookup returns CDR1 SGHDT and CDR2 YYEEEE. There are 15 residues in the CDR3.

The chain employs TRBV5-1 and TRBJ2-3, with D perhaps matching TRBD2 (6 bases). V was cut by 4 bases and J by 4 bases, with 13 bases left in between. There are 14 residues in the CDR3. From germline, CDR1 is SGHRS and CDR2 YFSETQ. CDR3: CASSSSGGADTQYF. DNA for the CDR3: TGCGCCAGCAGCAGTAGCGGAGGGGCAGATACGCAGTATTTT.

This clone was counted between two and nine times. The rearrangement uses TRBV6-5 and TRBJ2-3; 14 nucleotides align to TRBD2. Germline CDR1 MNHEY, CDR2 SVGAGI. The CDR3 sequence is 15 residues long. Trimming removed 5 bases from V and 6 bases from J; junction bases left unmatched: 4. The CDR3 loop reads CASSGLAGGEDTQYF. CDR3 coding DNA: TGTGCCAGCAGTGGACTAGCGGGAGGCGAGGATACGCAGTATTTT.

CDR3 amino acids: CASSLIGVTGELFF. In nucleotides, the CDR3 is TGTGCCAGCAGTTTAATAGGGGTCACCGGGGAGCTGTTTTTT. This sequence joins TRBV28 and TRBJ2-2, with a possible D match to TRBD1 (5 bases). The V gene lost 2 bases and the J gene lost 4 bases, with 8 bases spanning the gap. Germline V gene data show CDR1 as MDHEN and CDR2 as SYDVKM. There are 14 residues in the CDR3.

The chain recombines TRBV13 with TRBJ1-4; D ambiguous. Trimming shortened V by 3 bases and J by 7 bases, and 12 bases separated the two germline ends. CDR1 and CDR2 (germline): PRHDT, FYEKMQ (reference sequence). The CDR3 is 14 amino acids. As DNA, the CDR3 is TGTGCCAGCAGCTTCTTGGGCTCTGCTGAAAAACTGTTTTTT. Amino acids: CASSFLGSAEKLFF.

The rearrangement uses TRBV28 and TRBJ2-2; 11 nucleotides match TRBD1. The length of the CDR3 is 16 residues. Trimming cost V 6 bases and J 7 bases; bases outside gene matches: 10. Germline V CDR1 and CDR2: MDHEN, SYDVKM. The CDR3 DNA follows: TGTGCCAGCAGGGAAGGACAGGGGGCTTTGGGCGGGGAGCTGTTTTTT. It codes for CASREGQGALGGELFF.

The gene calls are TRBV6-1 and TRBJ1-2; 7 positions agree with TRBD1. The germline V gene has CDR1 MNHNS and CDR2 SASEGT. The CDR3 is made up of 15 amino acids. The junction had 7 bases not matched to a gene; V was cut back by 1 base and J by 5 bases. The CDR3 DNA is TGTGCCAGCAGTGAAGGAGGGGGCGCCGTTTATGGCTACACCTTC. Translating it yields CASSEGGGAVYGYTF.

In this sample, this clone turned up a few times. The chain employs TRBV5-6 and TRBJ2-7; 8 positions agree with TRBD1. J was trimmed by 2 bases and V by 6 bases; bases with no gene match: 4. The CDR3 covers 13 residues. The germline V gene has CDR1 SGHDT and CDR2 YYEEEE. DNA of the CDR3: TGTGCCAGCACCCGGGACAGGACCTACGAGCAGTACTTC. As protein: CASTRDRTYEQYF.

The sample holds a few counts of this clone. The chain recombines TRBV19 with TRBJ2-2; D might be TRBD2 (6 bases). The V and J ends lost 1 base and 4 bases respectively, with 7 bases between them. The CDR3 runs 14 residues. Germline values: CDR1 LNHDA, CDR2 SQIVND (reference sequence). The CDR3 sequence: CASSIGDFTGELFF. The CDR3 DNA follows: TGTGCCAGTAGTATAGGGGACTTCACCGGGGAGCTGTTTTTT.

In DNA, the CDR3 is TGTGCCACCAGCAGGGGGACAGGGGGTTCCTTGGGACAGCCCCAGCATTTT. Translation: CATSRGTGGSLGQPQHF. The rearrangement joins TRBV15 to TRBJ1-5; 11 bases match TRBD1. Germline CDR1 is LNHNV and CDR2 is YYDKDF (reference sequence). The CDR3 loop spans 17 amino acids. Trimming cost V 3 bases and J 7 bases; bases outside gene matches: 11. Using reference TRBV15 and TRBJ1-5 for the parts outside the CDR3, the full variable domain is DAMVIQNPRYQVTQFGKPVTLSCSQTLNHNVMYWYQQKSSQAPKLLFHYYDKDFNNEADTPDNFQSRRPNTSFCFLDIRSPGLGDTAMYLCATSRGTGGSLGQPQHFGDGTRLSIL.

The V and J genes are TRBV4-1 and TRBJ1-1, with D maybe TRBD1 (5 bases). CDR1 and CDR2 from the germline V gene are MGHRA and YSYEKL. V lost 0 bases and J lost 3, with 11 bases in between. This CDR3 has 15 residues. CDR3 in amino acids: CASSQDFGGYTEAFF. DNA for the CDR3: TGCGCCAGCAGCCAAGATTTTGGGGGGTACACTGAAGCTTTCTTT.

The chain has TRBV18 and TRBJ1-5, with D possibly being TRBD1 (5 bases). The germline V gene has CDR1 KGHSH and CDR2 LQKENI. Trimming stripped 5 bases from V and 6 bases from J, with 17 bases between. The CDR3 covers 15 residues. The CDR3 loop reads CASSRDFRDGQPQHF. DNA for the CDR3: TGTGCCAGCTCAAGGGACTTCCGAGACGGTCAGCCCCAGCATTTT.

This sequence joins TRBV2 and TRBJ2-2, with 7 bases matching TRBD2. The CDR3 is 15 amino acids. The V segment lost 2 bases and the J segment 5 bases; nucleotides outside the gene matches: 5. The germline gives CDR1 SNHLY, CDR2 FYNNEI. CDR3 nucleotide sequence: TGTGCCAGCAGTGAAATAGGTAGCGGGACCGGGGAGCTGTTTTTT. Protein: CASSEIGSGTGELFF.

CDR3 in DNA: TGCGCCAGCAGCAACCTCGCGGCAGGGGGAACAGATGGCTACACCTTC. Amino acid sequence: CASSNLAAGGTDGYTF. J is TRBJ1-2 and V is TRBV10-1, with TRBD1 matching over 7 bases. The CDR3 contains 16 residues. Unmatched junction bases numbered 16, after V lost 6 bases and J lost 6 bases. Germline CDR1 and CDR2: WNHNN and SYGVQD (reference sequence).

The chain has TRBV29-1 and TRBJ1-1; D call uncertain. CDR3 length equals 13 residues. Germline V CDR1 and CDR2: SQVTM, ANQGSEA. Between the trimmed V and J ends, which lost 3 bases and 0 bases, there was a span of 8 bases. CDR3 coding DNA: TGCAGCGTTGATGGGCAGCTGAACACTGAAGCTTTCTTT. It encodes CSVDGQLNTEAFF.